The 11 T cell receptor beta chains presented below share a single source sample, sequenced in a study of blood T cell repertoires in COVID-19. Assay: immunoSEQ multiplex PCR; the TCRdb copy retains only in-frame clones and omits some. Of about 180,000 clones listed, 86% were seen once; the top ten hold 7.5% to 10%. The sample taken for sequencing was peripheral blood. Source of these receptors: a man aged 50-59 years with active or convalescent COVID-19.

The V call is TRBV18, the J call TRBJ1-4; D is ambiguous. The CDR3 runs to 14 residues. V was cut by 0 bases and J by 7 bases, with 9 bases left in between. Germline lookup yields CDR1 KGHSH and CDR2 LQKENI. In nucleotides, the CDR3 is TGTGCCAGCTCACCACCGTCGGGTAGTGAAAAACTGTTTTTT. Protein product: CASSPPSGSEKLFF.

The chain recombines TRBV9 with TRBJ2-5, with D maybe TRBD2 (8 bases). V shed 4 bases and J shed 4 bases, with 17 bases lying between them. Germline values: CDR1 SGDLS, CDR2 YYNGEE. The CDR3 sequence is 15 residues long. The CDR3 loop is CASSPGGTSGETQYF. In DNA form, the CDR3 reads TGTGCCAGCAGCCCAGGGGGGACTAGTGGAGAGACCCAGTACTTC.

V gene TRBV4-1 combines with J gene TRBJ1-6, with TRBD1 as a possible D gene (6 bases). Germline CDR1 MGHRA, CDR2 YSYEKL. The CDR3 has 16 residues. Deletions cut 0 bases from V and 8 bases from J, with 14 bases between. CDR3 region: CASSQDRGGQYSPLHF. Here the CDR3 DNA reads TGCGCCAGCAGCCAAGACCGCGGGGGCCAATATTCACCCCTCCACTTT.

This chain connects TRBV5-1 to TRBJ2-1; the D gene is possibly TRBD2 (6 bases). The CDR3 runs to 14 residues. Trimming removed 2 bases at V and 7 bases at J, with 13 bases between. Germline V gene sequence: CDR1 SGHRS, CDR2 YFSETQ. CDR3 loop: CASSFGPGRNEQFF. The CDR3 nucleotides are TGCGCCAGCAGCTTCGGACCGGGGAGGAATGAGCAGTTCTTC.

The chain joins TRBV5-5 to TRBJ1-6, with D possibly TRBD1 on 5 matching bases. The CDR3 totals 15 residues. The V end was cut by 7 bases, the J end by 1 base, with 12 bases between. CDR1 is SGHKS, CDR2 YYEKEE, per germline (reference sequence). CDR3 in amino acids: CASAGGVSYNSPLHF. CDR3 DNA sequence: TGTGCCAGCGCAGGAGGGGTGTCCTATAATTCACCCCTCCACTTT. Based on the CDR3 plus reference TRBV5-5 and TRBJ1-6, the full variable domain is DAGVTQSPTHLIKTRGQQVTLRCSPISGHKSVSWYQQVLGQGPQFIFQYYEKEERGRGNFPDRFSARQFPNYSSELNVNALLLGDSALYLCASAGGVSYNSPLHFGNGTRLTVT.

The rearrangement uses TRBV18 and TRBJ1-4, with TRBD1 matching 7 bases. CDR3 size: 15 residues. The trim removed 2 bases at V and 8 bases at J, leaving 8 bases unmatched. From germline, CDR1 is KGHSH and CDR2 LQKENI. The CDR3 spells CASSPGTDRGEKLFF. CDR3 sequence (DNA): TGTGCCAGCTCACCAGGGACAGACAGAGGGGAAAAACTGTTTTTT.

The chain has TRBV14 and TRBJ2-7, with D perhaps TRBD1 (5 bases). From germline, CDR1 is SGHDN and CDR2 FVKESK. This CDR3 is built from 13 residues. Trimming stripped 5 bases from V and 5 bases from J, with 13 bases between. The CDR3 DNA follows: TGTGCCAGCAGCTCCAACTGGGGCAACGAGCAGTACTTC. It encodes CASSSNWGNEQYF.

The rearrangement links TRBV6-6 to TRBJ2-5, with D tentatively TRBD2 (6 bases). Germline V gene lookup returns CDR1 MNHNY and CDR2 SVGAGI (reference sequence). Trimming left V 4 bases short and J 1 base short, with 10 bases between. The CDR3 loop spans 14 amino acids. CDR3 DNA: TGTGCCAGCAGTTTACTAGCTGTCCAAGAGACCCAGTACTTC. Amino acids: CASSLLAVQETQYF.

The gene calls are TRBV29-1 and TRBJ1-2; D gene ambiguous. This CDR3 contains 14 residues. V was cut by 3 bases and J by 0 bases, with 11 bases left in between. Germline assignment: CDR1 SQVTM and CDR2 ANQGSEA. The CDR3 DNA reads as TGCAGCGTTGATTTACTGTTAGCTAACTATGGCTACACCTTC. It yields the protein CSVDLLLANYGYTF.

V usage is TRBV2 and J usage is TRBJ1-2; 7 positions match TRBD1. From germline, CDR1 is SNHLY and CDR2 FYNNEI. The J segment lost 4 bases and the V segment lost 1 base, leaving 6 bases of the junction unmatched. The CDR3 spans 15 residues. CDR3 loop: CASSEGRDSPYGYTF. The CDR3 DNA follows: TGTGCCAGCAGTGAAGGAAGGGACAGCCCCTATGGCTACACCTTC. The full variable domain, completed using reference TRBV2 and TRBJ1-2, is EPEVTQTPSHQVTQMGQEVILRCVPISNHLYFYWYRQILGQKVEFLVSFYNNEISEKSEIFDDQFSVERPDGSNFTLKIRSTKLEDSAMYFCASSEGRDSPYGYTFGSGTRLTVV.

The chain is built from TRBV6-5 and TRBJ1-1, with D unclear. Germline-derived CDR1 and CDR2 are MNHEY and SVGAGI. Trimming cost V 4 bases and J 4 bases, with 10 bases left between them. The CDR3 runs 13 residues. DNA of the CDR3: TGTGCCAGCAGTTCCGGTTCCGGCACTGAAGCTTTCTTT. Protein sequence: CASSSGSGTEAFF.